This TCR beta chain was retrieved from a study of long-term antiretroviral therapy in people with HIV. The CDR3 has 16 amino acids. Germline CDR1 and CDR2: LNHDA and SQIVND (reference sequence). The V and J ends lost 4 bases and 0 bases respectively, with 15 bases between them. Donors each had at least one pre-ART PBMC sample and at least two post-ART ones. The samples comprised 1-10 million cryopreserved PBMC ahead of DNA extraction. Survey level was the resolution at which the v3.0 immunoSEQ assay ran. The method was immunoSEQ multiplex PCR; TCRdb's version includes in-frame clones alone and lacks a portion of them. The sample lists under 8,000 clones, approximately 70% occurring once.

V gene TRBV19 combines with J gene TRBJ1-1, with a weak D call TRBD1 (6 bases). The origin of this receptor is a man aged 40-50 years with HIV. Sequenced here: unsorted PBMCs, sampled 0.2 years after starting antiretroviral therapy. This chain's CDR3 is CASSKGQKIVNTEAFF. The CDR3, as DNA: TGTGCCAGTAGTAAGGGACAAAAGATCGTGAACACTGAAGCTTTCTTT.